This T cell receptor (beta chain) was captured in a study of T cells in Graves' hyperthyroidism and ophthalmopathy. General study points: A 13 V-J model separated ophthalmopathy from stable hyperthyroidism. Ophthalmopathy, as predicted by the model, came a median around 6 months after the prediction. Blood shared most expanded thyroid clonotypes above 0.001.

Each diagnosis was grounded in clinical symptoms, serum thyroxine and TRAb, thyroid ultrasound, and orbital computed tomography. The length of the CDR3 is 16 residues. The germline V gene has CDR1 SEHNR and CDR2 FQNEAQ (reference sequence). V gave up 4 bases and J gave up 7 bases; unmatched junction bases: 10. Amplified TCR beta CDR3 regions came from RNA transcripts. HTBI primers drove first-round RT-PCR of the TCR CDR3. TCRdb called the multiplex PCR reads again in MiXCR, with one record for every CDR3 protein. The sample holds 500,000 to 600,000 distinct CDR3 sequences, over 45% seen once. At least ten counts were recorded for this clonotype. Its antigen is not known.

The source of this sequence is an adult woman with Graves' disease, either hyperthyroidism or ophthalmopathy (not recorded which). The chain couples TRBV7-9 to TRBJ2-2, with 9 bases identical to TRBD2. Sequenced: peripheral blood or thyroid tissue (not recorded which). The CDR3 loop reads CASSYVSGSGGGELFF. The CDR3 coding sequence is TGTGCCAGCAGCTACGTTAGCGGGAGTGGTGGCGGGGAGCTGTTTTTT.